Listed here are 13 T cell receptor beta chains from one sample, sequenced in a study of CXCR3-negative and CXCR3-positive naive CD8 T cells. The study's findings and limits: Comparison of naive cells showed more hydrophobic TRB CDR3s in CXCR3-positive than in CXCR3-negative naive cells.

The libraries of TRB cDNA were prepared using 5' RACE with UMI labels. Reprocessing the 5' RACE reads, TCRdb reports a single entry for every CDR3 protein and omits DNA. Its table lists tens of thousands of distinct CDR3 sequences. Their antigens remain unidentified. Material: naive CXCR3+ CD8+ T cells from blood. Subset given: CD45RO-CCR7+CD27+CD95- naive CD8+ T cells expressing CXCR3 (TNR3+). The source of these receptors is a human donor in good health. Some clones in this sample may be carry-over from other donors' samples.

The chain joins TRBV28 to TRBJ2-3; TCRdb outputs TRBD2, but without DNA this stays unchecked. The CDR3 length is 14 residues. Germline loops: CDR1 MDHEN, CDR2 SYDVKM. The CDR3: CASSGLAPTDTQYF.

The chain couples TRBV12-3 or TRBV12-4 to TRBJ2-3; the D call of TRBD2 rests on TCRdb alone, since no DNA is present to check it. The CDR3 extends over 13 amino acids. The CDR3: CASSLEDPVTQYF.

The rearrangement joins TRBV7-2 to TRBJ2-2; TCRdb calls TRBD2, which cannot be checked without DNA. The V gene's germline CDR1 is SGHTA and CDR2 FQGNSA. The CDR3 totals 20 residues. Here the CDR3 reads CASSLSGWASGRLNTGELFF.

The chain recombines TRBV4-2 with TRBJ2-4. The CDR3 totals 14 residues. Germline loops: CDR1 LGHNA, CDR2 YNFKEQ. The CDR3 here is CASSPDPLTNIQYF.

This chain uses TRBV11-2 with TRBJ2-5. CDR1 SGHAT and CDR2 FQNNGV come from the germline V gene. This CDR3 is 12 amino acids long. The CDR3 is CASSLVFKTQYF. Based on the CDR3 plus reference TRBV11-2 and TRBJ2-5, the full variable domain is EAGVAQSPRYKIIEKRQSVAFWCNPISGHATLYWYQQILGQGPKLLIQFQNNGVVDDSQLPKDRFSAERLKGVDSTLKIQPAKLEDSAVYLCASSLVFKTQYFGPGTRLLVL.

The rearrangement links TRBV15 to TRBJ1-1. The CDR3 contains 14 residues. Germline CDR1 LNHNV, CDR2 YYDKDF (reference sequence). The CDR3: CATMGAERYTEAFF.

The chain combines TRBV5-1 with TRBJ1-6. This CDR3 has 14 amino acids. Germline-derived CDR1 and CDR2 are SGHRS and YFSETQ. The CDR3 loop is CASSFRLGNSPLHF.

The chain carries TRBV28 and TRBJ2-5; TCRdb selects TRBD2, and the lack of DNA leaves this call unchecked. Germline CDR1 and CDR2: MDHEN and SYDVKM. This CDR3 region has 14 residues. CDR3 protein: CASSFIAGGETQYF. The whole variable domain, remainder taken from reference TRBV28 and TRBJ2-5, is DVKVTQSSRYLVKRTGEKVFLECVQDMDHENMFWYRQDPGLGLRLIYFSYDVKMKEKGDIPEGYSVSREKKERFSLILESASTNQTSMYLCASSFIAGGETQYFGPGTRLLVL.

The chain combines TRBV20-1 with TRBJ2-1; TCRdb names TRBD2, which stays unverified in the absence of DNA. The length of the CDR3 is 14 residues. CDR1 DFQATT and CDR2 SNEGSKA come from the germline V gene (reference sequence). CDR3 loop: CIPRPDSGSDEQFF.

The gene calls are TRBV4-1 and TRBJ2-1; TCRdb proposes TRBD2, but this gene call is untestable without DNA. Per the germline V gene, CDR1 is MGHRA and CDR2 is YSYEKL. The CDR3 is 15 residues long. The CDR3 sequence: CASSQGTSGRNEQFF.

The J gene is TRBJ2-7, the V gene TRBV14; TCRdb's D call of TRBD1 is untestable without DNA. The germline V gene encodes CDR1 SGHDN and CDR2 FVKESK. This CDR3 spans 12 amino acids. The CDR3 spells CASSQPGNEQYF.

The V and J genes are TRBV5-5 and TRBJ2-1; TCRdb calls TRBD2, which cannot be checked without DNA. The CDR3 is made up of 15 amino acids. Germline CDR1 reads SGHKS; CDR2 reads YYEKEE (reference sequence). The CDR3 region is CASSLGDLEGDEQFF.

V is TRBV6-4 and J is TRBJ2-1; no DNA is available, so the TRBD2 call from TCRdb remains unchecked. Germline lookup yields CDR1 MRHNA and CDR2 SNTAGT. The CDR3 has 15 amino acids. The CDR3 spells CASSETSGSHNEQFF.